This record looks at one TCR beta chain sequence and its context. The antigen remains unidentified. This sample is part of a study of PD-1 blockade in mismatch repair-deficient tumors. Looking at the study overall: Patients had eleven to twelve mismatch repair-deficient cancer types, all previously treated and progressing.

Every patient had mismatch repair deficiency by PCR or immunohistochemistry. TCRs were sequenced from a few patients responding to pembrolizumab. The study's findings and limits: After pembrolizumab, tumor-resident clones rose rapidly, then generally contracted before radiologic responses.

Here immunoSEQ multiplex PCR was the method, and the copy in TCRdb shows in-frame clones only, minus some. The sample contains some 85,000 clones, about 82% of which appear only once. In germline, CDR1 is SGHVS, CDR2 FNYEAQ. This CDR3 has 17 amino acids. Trimming cost V 1 base and J 3 bases, with 18 bases left between them. This clonotype was sampled from an adult with mismatch repair-deficient cancer. This chain joins TRBV7-6 and TRBJ2-5; the D gene is possibly TRBD2 (7 bases). Sequenced here: peripheral blood, sampled 44 weeks after starting pembrolizumab. CDR3 protein: CASSLGIRRGGEETQYF. For the CDR3, the DNA is TGTGCCAGCAGCTTAGGGATCCGCCGAGGGGGGGAAGAGACCCAGTACTTC. Full variable domain (missing parts from reference TRBV7-6 and TRBJ2-5): GAGVSQSPRYKVTKRGQDVALRCDPISGHVSLYWYRQALGQGPEFLTYFNYEAQQDKSGLPNDRFSAERPEGSISTLTIQRTEQRDSAMYRCASSLGIRRGGEETQYFGPGTRLLVL.